This T cell receptor beta chain originates from a study of cytomegalovirus exposure and HLA in healthy donors. The CDR3 has 13 residues. Per germline, CDR1 SGHNT and CDR2 YYREEE (reference sequence). V was cut by 6 bases and J by 4 bases, with 14 bases left in between. A multiplex PCR was run with 60 Vbeta primers and 13 Jbeta primers. Generated by immunoSEQ multiplex PCR, the TCRdb table keeps only in-frame clones and is missing some. The sample yields fewer than 250,000 clones, around 85% seen once. The chain joins TRBV5-4 to TRBJ2-7, with D uncertain. Sequenced: PBMCs. The TCR comes from a human donor in good health. CDR3 sequence: CASTPFGEYEQYF. CDR3 DNA: TGTGCCAGCACGCCGTTTGGAGAATACGAGCAGTACTTC.